The sequence of this T cell receptor (beta chain) was determined in a study of CD8+ T cells in alopecia areata. Study overall: The study gave tofacitinib for 6 to 18 months, then 6 months off drug.

The CDR3 length is 15 residues. The V end was cut by 3 bases, the J end by 1 base, with 11 bases between. The V gene's germline CDR1 is SGHDT and CDR2 YYEEEE. Treatment given: oral pan-JAK inhibitor, 5-10 mg twice daily. PBMCs, the starting material, were the source of sorted CD4+ and CD8+ T cells. Once RNA had been extracted, it was reverse transcribed into cDNA to act as the sequencing template. TCRdb's copy holds only in-frame clones and misses some; the assay was immunoSEQ multiplex PCR. The sample has around 110,000 clones, roughly 55% seen once. The chain joins TRBV5-6 to TRBJ1-5; weak D call: TRBD1 (5 bases). This receptor was identified in a human donor with alopecia areata. This specimen consisted of CD8+ T cells sorted from blood, obtained at week 24, from a patient treated with tofacitinib. The CDR3 is CASSYQGPSNQPQHF. CDR3 DNA: TGTGCCAGCAGCTATCAGGGCCCGAGCAATCAGCCCCAGCATTTT.